Listed below are T cell receptor beta chains from one sample, sequenced in a study of blood T cell repertoires in COVID-19. The assay was immunoSEQ multiplex PCR, and TCRdb's table has in-frame clones only and misses some. Seen here are some 140,000 clones, around 80% observed once, and the top ten hold less than 15%. The sequencing sample was made of peripheral blood. The receptors were gathered from an older man with acute or convalescent COVID-19. Each CDR3 is given with its conserved first and last residue. D genes are given only for firm matches. Expanded clones are given a class, and other clones once, few, many or no size at all.

j_gene	v_gene	abundance	d_gene	CDR3nt	CDR3aa
TRBJ2-7	TRBV6-5	-	-	TGTGCCAGCAGTCTCGGACAGTCCTACGAGCAGTACTTC	CASSLGQSYEQYF
TRBJ2-1	TRBV11-1	-	TRBD2	TGTGCCAGCAGCTTAGCCGCGGGGGGGCCGGCTAGGTACAATGAGCAGTTCTTC	CASSLAAGGPARYNEQFF
TRBJ1-2	TRBV7-6	few	TRBD1	TGTGCCAGCAGCTTAGGGGGGACAGGGCTCTACACCTTC	CASSLGGTGLYTF
TRBJ1-4	TRBV19	-	-	TGTGCCAGTAGTGCGGCTCAGGGTAAGGAAAAACTGTTTTTT	CASSAAQGKEKLFF
TRBJ2-2	TRBV7-3	few	-	TGTGCCAGCAGCTTAACTTCACTCAACACCGGGGAGCTGTTTTTT	CASSLTSLNTGELFF
TRBJ1-5	TRBV6-4	-	-	TGTGCCAGCAGTGCCAGAGGGGGAAGCAATCAGCCCCAGCATTTT	CASSARGGSNQPQHF
TRBJ1-4	TRBV12-3/TRBV12-4	-	-	TGTGCCAGCAGTTGGAGGGAAAAACTGTTTTTT	CASSWREKLFF
TRBJ2-5	TRBV7-2	few	TRBD1	TGTGCCAGCAGCTTAGTTCGGGGGAGGACAGGGGTAGGGGAGACCCAGTACTTC	CASSLVRGRTGVGETQYF
TRBJ1-1	TRBV6-5	-	-	TGTGCCAGCAGTCGTCCAGGGGAAAGGAGTGAAGCTTTCTTT	CASSRPGERSEAFF
TRBJ1-2	TRBV5-6	once	-	TGTGCCAGCAGCTTGTCCGACAGATTTGGCTACACCTTC	CASSLSDRFGYTF
TRBJ1-1	TRBV5-1	medium-sized	-	TGCGCCAGCAGCTTGGTAGCGGGGGGGAACACTGAAGCTTTCTTT	CASSLVAGGNTEAFF
TRBJ2-5	TRBV7-2	-	-	TGTGCCAGCAGCCCCGACTCGGGGGAGACCCAGTACTTC	CASSPDSGETQYF
TRBJ2-7	TRBV18	-	TRBD1	TGTGCCAGCTCACTCCGGACAGGGGGATTACACGAGCAGTACTTC	CASSLRTGGLHEQYF
TRBJ2-1	TRBV9	few	TRBD2	TGTGCCAGCAGTTTAGCGGGCTCCGCGTACAATGAGCAGTTCTTC	CASSLAGSAYNEQFF
TRBJ1-5	TRBV6-2/TRBV6-3	few	-	TGTGCCAGCAGTCTTGACAGAGATCAGCCCCAGCATTTT	CASSLDRDQPQHF
TRBJ1-3	TRBV7-2	-	-	TGTGCCAGCAGCTTAAGACAGACCTCTGGAAACACCATATATTTT	CASSLRQTSGNTIYF
TRBJ2-3	TRBV27	-	TRBD1	TGTGCCAGCAGCCTCGGACAGGGTTTAGATACGCAGTATTTT	CASSLGQGLDTQYF
TRBJ2-2	TRBV6-5	-	TRBD2	TGTGCCAGCAGTCGGGGGGGCGACACCGGGGAGCTGTTTTTT	CASSRGGDTGELFF
TRBJ2-5	TRBV28	-	-	TGTGCCAGCAGTTCGAGAGGACTGGCAGAAGAGACCCAGTACTTC	CASSSRGLAEETQYF
TRBJ2-5	TRBV7-9	-	-	TGTGCCAGCAGCGCCGAAGGGGGATTAAGGGAGACCCAGTACTTC	CASSAEGGLRETQYF
TRBJ2-1	TRBV5-1	-	TRBD1	TGCGCCAGCAAATCAAACCCCGGGACAGGGTTAAAAGTGCAGTTCTTC	CASKSNPGTGLKVQFF
TRBJ1-6	TRBV7-3	-	-	TGTGCCACCAACCCCGCGGGGGCACCCTATAATTCACCCCTCCACTTT	CATNPAGAPYNSPLHF
TRBJ1-2	TRBV9	-	TRBD1	TGTGCCAGCAGCTCGACAGGGTACTATGGCTACACCTTC	CASSSTGYYGYTF
TRBJ1-5	TRBV20-1	few	-	TGCAGTGCTAGTATCGGGGAGTCGGGCAATCAGCCCCAGCATTTT	CSASIGESGNQPQHF
TRBJ1-6	TRBV19	-	-	TGTGCCAGTAGTAACAGGTATAATTCACCCCTCCACTTT	CASSNRYNSPLHF
TRBJ1-1	TRBV6-5	-	TRBD1	TGTGCCAGTACCTTACGAGGCAGGGGGGAAACTGAAGCTTTCTTT	CASTLRGRGETEAFF
TRBJ2-2	TRBV10-2	few	-	TGCGCCAGCCGTCAGGCTAACCCGAACACCGGGGAGCTGTTTTTT	CASRQANPNTGELFF
TRBJ2-3	TRBV30	-	TRBD2	TGTGCCTGGAGTGTAGCGCGGGGGGGCACAGATACGCAGTATTTT	CAWSVARGGTDTQYF
TRBJ2-5	TRBV7-9	-	-	TGTGCCAGCAGCTTCGGTGCACAGGAGACCCAGTACTTC	CASSFGAQETQYF
TRBJ2-5	TRBV15	-	TRBD2	TGTGCCACCAGCAGAGTTAGGACTAGCGGGGGGGCCACAAAGACCCAGTACTTC	CATSRVRTSGGATKTQYF
TRBJ1-1	TRBV7-6	-	TRBD1	TGTGCCAGCATGGGCAGGGGGAGCACTGAAGCTTTCTTT	CASMGRGSTEAFF
TRBJ2-3	TRBV5-5	-	-	TGTGCCAGCAGCCTTAGTCCCGAGGATACGCAGTATTTT	CASSLSPEDTQYF
TRBJ1-6	TRBV4-3	once	-	TGCGCCAGCAGCCAAGGGCCGGGACACAATGATAATTCACCCCTCCACTTT	CASSQGPGHNDNSPLHF
TRBJ2-3	TRBV28	-	TRBD2	TGTGCCAGCAGTTCTTTTAGCGGGGGGGCCGGAGATACGCAGTATTTT	CASSSFSGGAGDTQYF
TRBJ2-2	TRBV4-2	-	TRBD2	TGTGCCAGCAGTAAAGACACTAGCGGGGGCTCTAACACCGGGGAGCTGTTTTTT	CASSKDTSGGSNTGELFF
TRBJ2-2	TRBV7-2	-	-	TGTGCCAGCAGCTTTACAGGGGGGGGCACCGGGGAGCTGTTTTTT	CASSFTGGGTGELFF
TRBJ2-3	TRBV24-1	-	-	TGTGCCACCAGTGTCTCCAGCACAGATACGCAGTATTTT	CATSVSSTDTQYF
TRBJ2-4	TRBV19	once	-	TGTGCCAGTACACACAGGGTCAGGGGAAAAAACATTCAGTACTTC	CASTHRVRGKNIQYF
TRBJ2-5	TRBV9	-	TRBD2	TGTGCCAGCAGCTTAAGGGCTCGGGGGGGCCTAGGAGAGACCCAGTACTTC	CASSLRARGGLGETQYF
TRBJ2-1	TRBV19	-	-	TGTGCCAGTAGTATTCAAACAGGGATGGTTAGGTATGAGCAGTTCTTC	CASSIQTGMVRYEQFF
TRBJ2-3	TRBV18	few	TRBD2	TGTGCCAGCTCACCACTGGGCGGGGGGGCCACAGATACGCAGTATTTT	CASSPLGGGATDTQYF
TRBJ2-7	TRBV27	few	TRBD1	TGTGCCAACGTTCCGGACAGGGGGCCCTACGAGCAGTACTTC	CANVPDRGPYEQYF
TRBJ2-4	TRBV30	-	TRBD1	TGTGCCTGGACCCCGGACAGGGATAACATTCAGTACTTC	CAWTPDRDNIQYF
TRBJ1-1	TRBV6-9	few	-	TGTGCCAGCAGTTATTATCCGACAGGGAACACTGAAGCTTTCTTT	CASSYYPTGNTEAFF
TRBJ2-3	TRBV24-1	-	-	TGTGCCACCAGTGACTCCCCACAGGGAGGCACAGATACGCAGTATTTT	CATSDSPQGGTDTQYF
TRBJ1-5	TRBV11-2	-	-	TGTGCCAGCAGCTTTAGTGGCAATCAGCCCCAGCATTTT	CASSFSGNQPQHF
TRBJ2-3	TRBV18	-	-	TGTGCCAGCTCACCGTCTGCGGATACGCAGTATTTT	CASSPSADTQYF
TRBJ2-1	TRBV3-1/TRBV3-2	-	TRBD2	TGTGCCAGCAGCCAAGTCGAGCGGGGGGCCTTAGAGCAGTTCTTC	CASSQVERGALEQFF
TRBJ2-1	TRBV5-1	-	TRBD1	TGCGCCAGCAGCCCGACAGGGGTCAGCTCCTACAATGAGCAGTTCTTC	CASSPTGVSSYNEQFF
TRBJ1-5	TRBV19	-	TRBD1	TGTGCCAGTAGTACACGACAGGGTGCCCAGCATTTT	CASSTRQGAQHF
TRBJ2-7	TRBV4-2	-	-	TGTGCCAGCAGCCAAGTGGACAGTTCCTACGAGCAGTACTTC	CASSQVDSSYEQYF
TRBJ2-1	TRBV7-3	-	-	TGTGCCAGCGGCTCCCCAGGAGGTGAGCAGTTCTTC	CASGSPGGEQFF
TRBJ1-3	TRBV18	few	TRBD1	TGTGCCAGCTCACCTGTCGACAGGGCCCCCGGAAACACCATATATTTT	CASSPVDRAPGNTIYF
TRBJ2-5	TRBV5-1	-	TRBD2	TGCGCCAGCAGCTTGGGCGCGGCGGGAGAGGAGACCCAGTACTTC	CASSLGAAGEETQYF
TRBJ1-4	TRBV5-8	-	-	TGTGCCAGCAGCTCAAGGGGTGGACAGTTTAATGAAAAACTGTTTTTT	CASSSRGGQFNEKLFF